The 31 T cell receptor beta chains reported below all come from one sample, sequenced in a study of OX40 agonist ivuxolimab in advanced cancers. Data came from immunoSEQ multiplex PCR; TCRdb stores just in-frame clones and leaves some out. Found here are about 61,000 clones, about 88% of them singletons; the top ten hold 18%. The sequencing used CD4+ or CD8+ T cells sorted from blood, collected in a trial of the OX40 agonist ivuxolimab. The receptors derive from an adult with an advanced solid tumor such as melanoma, head and neck, liver or kidney cancer.

The rearrangement joins TRBV7-9 to TRBJ2-7; unclear D gene. The CDR3 runs 16 residues. Germline V gives CDR1 SEHNR, CDR2 FQNEAQ (reference sequence). V was pared by 5 bases and J by 2 bases, with 19 bases between. CDR3 nucleotide sequence: TGTGCCAGCAGCCCGACCTTCCCAGGACCCCCCTACGAGCAGTACTTC. As protein: CASSPTFPGPPYEQYF.

The chain combines TRBV28 with TRBJ2-7; possible D gene TRBD1, 5 bases. This CDR3 is 14 amino acids long. Between the trimmed V and J ends, which lost 3 bases and 0 bases, there was a span of 9 bases. Germline CDR1 reads MDHEN; CDR2 reads SYDVKM. As DNA, the CDR3 is TGTGCCAGCAGTTTCCAGGGTTACTCCTACGAGCAGTACTTC. As protein: CASSFQGYSYEQYF.

This clone is a singleton in its sample. The chain carries TRBV11-1 and TRBJ2-5; 7 nucleotides line up with TRBD1. The J call is doubtful: the DNA matches TRBJ2-7 better. This CDR3 comprises 12 residues. Germline-derived CDR1 and CDR2 are SGHAT and FQDESV (reference sequence). The CDR3 loop reads CASSFDRDEQYF. In nucleotides, the CDR3 is TGTGCCAGCAGCTTTGACAGGGACGAGCAGTACTTC.

This chain links TRBV28 with TRBJ2-2; 10 bases agree with TRBD2. After removal of 10 bases from V and 3 bases from J, the junction contained 5 bases not matched to a gene. Germline CDR1 is MDHEN and CDR2 is SYDVKM. The CDR3 consists of 14 residues. CDR3 nucleotides: TGTGCCACCCTTAGCGGGAGGTACACCGGGGAGCTGTTTTTT. Translation: CATLSGRYTGELFF. Full variable domain (rest looked up from reference TRBV28 and TRBJ2-2): DVKVTQSSRYLVKRTGEKVFLECVQDMDHENMFWYRQDPGLGLRLIYFSYDVKMKEKGDIPEGYSVSREKKERFSLILESASTNQTSMYLCATLSGRYTGELFFGEGSRLTVL.

The chain is built from TRBV6-5 and TRBJ2-2; 7 nucleotides match TRBD1. Germline-derived CDR1 and CDR2 are MNHEY and SVGAGI. CDR3 length: 13 amino acids. With 2 bases clipped from V and 6 bases from J, the junction kept 0 bases outside the gene matches. The CDR3 spells CASSYQGAGELFF. CDR3 coding DNA: TGTGCCAGCAGTTACCAGGGGGCCGGGGAGCTGTTTTTT.

The V gene is TRBV7-9, the J gene TRBJ2-2; D may be TRBD2 (5 bases). V dropped 6 bases and J dropped 2 bases, with 13 bases sitting between them. Germline values: CDR1 SEHNR, CDR2 FQNEAQ (reference sequence). There are 15 residues in the CDR3. The CDR3 DNA reads TGTGCCAGCAGTGGTCCGGGGTCAAACACCGGGGAGCTGTTTTTT. This codes for CASSGPGSNTGELFF.

This chain links TRBV5-6 with TRBJ2-7; either TRBD1 or TRBD2 may supply D (5 bases each). This CDR3 spans 14 amino acids. The ends were cut back, 2 bases at V and 7 bases at J, with 16 bases in the middle. Per germline, CDR1 SGHDT and CDR2 YYEEEE. CDR3 sequence: CASSLMTEQREQYF. DNA of the CDR3: TGTGCCAGCAGCTTAATGACAGAACAGCGGGAGCAGTACTTC.

V and J are TRBV4-2 and TRBJ1-1; 7 bases map to TRBD1. The CDR3 loop spans 16 amino acids. Germline V gene sequence: CDR1 LGHNA, CDR2 YNFKEQ. The ends lost 1 base at V and 1 base at J; junction bases unmatched: 6. In DNA, the CDR3 is TGTGCCAGCAGCCAAGGCTTGACAGGGACGAACACTGAAGCTTTCTTT. As protein: CASSQGLTGTNTEAFF.

J is TRBJ2-5 and V is TRBV6-6, with 8 bases that match TRBD1. From germline, CDR1 is MNHNY and CDR2 SVGAGI (reference sequence). The V and J ends lost 5 bases and 5 bases, in that order; junction bases with no gene match: 10. The CDR3 length is 15 residues. CDR3 sequence reads: CASSPRTGQEETQYF. As DNA, the CDR3 is TGTGCCAGCAGTCCCCGGACAGGGCAAGAGGAGACCCAGTACTTC.

The table lists this clone with a count of one. The chain has TRBV28 and TRBJ2-7; no reliable D call. Germline lookup yields CDR1 MDHEN and CDR2 SYDVKM. V was shortened by 7 bases and J by 5 bases, with 12 bases between the two germline ends. The CDR3 has 12 amino acids. Here the CDR3 reads CASNLLGNEQYF. In nucleotides, the CDR3 is TGTGCCAGCAACCTCTTAGGGAACGAGCAGTACTTC.

This clone was seen a single time. V usage is TRBV2 and J usage is TRBJ1-2, with 7 bases identical to TRBD1. V shed 2 bases and J 0 bases; nucleotides not matched to a gene: 6. Per the germline V gene, CDR1 is SNHLY and CDR2 is FYNNEI. The CDR3 consists of 16 residues. The CDR3 loop is CASSELGTVANYGYTF. DNA for the CDR3: TGTGCCAGCAGTGAATTGGGGACAGTAGCTAACTATGGCTACACCTTC.

This CDR3 reads CASSEFYNEQFF. The CDR3 DNA reads as TGTGCCAGCAGTGAATTCTACAATGAGCAGTTCTTC. The chain joins TRBV25-1 to TRBJ2-1, with unresolved D. The V end was cut by 1 base, the J end by 3 bases, with 1 base between. This CDR3 spans 12 amino acids. From germline, CDR1 is MGHDK and CDR2 SYGVNS.

This chain uses TRBV19 with TRBJ2-7; D remains ambiguous. Per germline, CDR1 LNHDA and CDR2 SQIVND (reference sequence). CDR3 size: 11 residues. The V gene lost 4 bases and the J gene lost 4 bases, with 5 bases spanning the gap. In nucleotides, the CDR3 is TGTGCCAGTAGTACGGGTTACGAGCAGTACTTC. This encodes CASSTGYEQYF.

This clone was seen just once. This chain joins TRBV19 and TRBJ2-7, with 11 bases identical to TRBD2. V lost 6 bases and J lost 0; bases outside the gene matches: 4. The CDR3 is made up of 15 amino acids. Germline loops: CDR1 LNHDA, CDR2 SQIVND (reference sequence). CDR3 sequence reads: CASRFTSGSSYEQYF. The CDR3 DNA reads TGTGCCAGTAGGTTTACTAGCGGGAGCTCCTACGAGCAGTACTTC.

The V gene is TRBV28, the J gene TRBJ2-2; the D gene is possibly TRBD1 (6 bases). The CDR3 is 15 amino acids. Germline values: CDR1 MDHEN, CDR2 SYDVKM. The V end was cut by 3 bases, the J end by 4 bases, with 12 bases between. CDR3 sequence: CASSFARDITGELFF. The CDR3 nucleotides read TGTGCCAGCAGTTTCGCCCGGGACATCACCGGGGAGCTGTTTTTT.

V is TRBV7-9 and J is TRBJ2-1, with D perhaps TRBD2 (5 bases). The CDR3 has 12 residues. V lost 7 bases to trimming and J lost 7 bases, with 11 bases between them. The germline V gene has CDR1 SEHNR and CDR2 FQNEAQ (reference sequence). As DNA, the CDR3 is TGTGCCAGCACCAGACCGGGGAATGAGCAGTTCTTC. Its translation: CASTRPGNEQFF.

The chain couples TRBV4-2 to TRBJ2-1, with D possibly matching TRBD2 (6 bases). CDR1 and CDR2 from the germline V gene are LGHNA and YNFKEQ. The CDR3 has 17 amino acids. Trimming shortened V by 0 bases and J by 2 bases, and 14 bases separated the two germline ends. The CDR3 is CASSQDLERATYNEQFF. CDR3 DNA: TGTGCCAGCAGCCAAGATCTTGAGCGGGCGACCTACAATGAGCAGTTCTTC.

The chain has TRBV10-1 and TRBJ2-3; D not resolved. The CDR3 extends over 14 amino acids. CDR1 WNHNN and CDR2 SYGVQD come from the germline V gene (reference sequence). Trimming cost V 0 bases and J 0 bases, with 4 bases left between them. The CDR3 protein is CASSESNSTDTQYF. The CDR3 DNA follows: TGCGCCAGCAGTGAGTCGAACAGCACAGATACGCAGTATTTT.

With respect to this clone: The sample carries other DNA sequences with the same CDR3. CDR3 region: CASSLGGNTEAFF. The CDR3 nucleotides are TGCGCCAGCAGCTTAGGCGGAAACACTGAAGCTTTCTTT. The chain joins TRBV5-1 to TRBJ1-1; D is undetermined. Trimming removed 2 bases at V and 2 bases at J, with 7 bases between. The CDR3 is 13 amino acids. Germline CDR1 reads SGHRS; CDR2 reads YFSETQ.

The chain recombines TRBV11-2 with TRBJ2-1, with D hard to call. This CDR3 contains 16 residues. CDR1 and CDR2 (germline): SGHAT, FQNNGV. The V gene lost 0 bases and the J gene lost 10 bases, with 19 bases spanning the gap. This CDR3 is CASSLDWGSGTREQFF. For the CDR3, the DNA is TGTGCCAGCAGCTTAGATTGGGGTTCCGGAACCAGGGAGCAGTTCTTC. The complete variable domain, with remaining parts taken from reference TRBV11-2 and TRBJ2-1, reads EAGVAQSPRYKIIEKRQSVAFWCNPISGHATLYWYQQILGQGPKLLIQFQNNGVVDDSQLPKDRFSAERLKGVDSTLKIQPAKLEDSAVYLCASSLDWGSGTREQFFGPGTRLTVL.

This clone appeared a single time. The rearrangement joins TRBV30 to TRBJ2-2, with D tentatively TRBD1 (5 bases). Between the trimmed V and J ends, which lost 0 bases and 1 base, there was a span of 6 bases. From germline, CDR1 is GTSNPN and CDR2 SVGIG (reference sequence). The CDR3 is 14 amino acids. The CDR3 loop is CAWSVGQNTGELFF. CDR3 sequence (DNA): TGTGCCTGGAGTGTAGGACAGAACACCGGGGAGCTGTTTTTT.

CDR3 DNA: TGTGCCAGCAGTTACTCCTCTGGGGGATCCACCGGGGAGCTGTTTTTT. Translating it yields CASSYSSGGSTGELFF. V and J are TRBV6-5 and TRBJ2-2; the D gene could be TRBD1 or TRBD2 (5 bases each). The V gene's germline CDR1 is MNHEY and CDR2 SVGAGI. With 0 bases removed from V and 4 bases from J, the gap between germline ends came to 12 bases. CDR3 length equals 16 residues.

The V gene is TRBV2, the J gene TRBJ2-1; 9 bases agree with TRBD1. V gave up 7 bases and J gave up 6 bases; unmatched junction bases: 4. Germline CDR1 is SNHLY and CDR2 is FYNNEI. CDR3 length equals 13 residues. The DNA of the CDR3 is TGTGCCAGCAATGGACAGGGGATCAATGAGCAGTTCTTC. As protein: CASNGQGINEQFF.

This chain uses TRBV30 with TRBJ1-1; D might be TRBD1 (6 bases). The CDR3 is 14 residues long. CDR1 and CDR2 from the germline V gene are GTSNPN and SVGIG (reference sequence). V was cut by 5 bases and J by 2 bases, with 15 bases left in between. CDR3 residues: CAWSLLGGNTEAFF. The CDR3 coding sequence is TGTGCCTGGTCCCTCTTAGGGGGTAACACTGAAGCTTTCTTT.

The chain's CDR3 is CASSSSTGVYEQYF. The DNA for the CDR3 is TGCGCCAGCAGCTCGAGTACAGGAGTCTACGAGCAGTACTTC. The chain employs TRBV5-1 and TRBJ2-7, with a weak D call TRBD1 (5 bases). CDR3 length: 14 amino acids. Per the germline V gene, CDR1 is SGHRS and CDR2 is YFSETQ. The germline V and J ends were trimmed by 3 bases and 3 bases, with 13 bases remaining between them.

V usage is TRBV7-9 and J usage is TRBJ1-1, with D hard to call. The length of the CDR3 is 12 residues. The V end lost 5 bases, the J end lost 2 bases, and 6 bases lay between the germline ends. Germline V gives CDR1 SEHNR, CDR2 FQNEAQ (reference sequence). The CDR3 region has the DNA TGTGCCAGCAGCCAACCAAACACTGAAGCTTTCTTT. Its protein is CASSQPNTEAFF.

The chain uses TRBV15 and TRBJ2-3; TRBD2 matches at 10 bases. The V gene's germline CDR1 is LNHNV and CDR2 YYDKDF (reference sequence). V was pared by 5 bases and J by 4 bases, with 9 bases of the junction left unmatched. The CDR3 has 16 residues. CDR3 sequence reads: CATSAGLAVVADTQYF. As DNA, the CDR3 is TGTGCCACCAGCGCAGGACTAGCGGTAGTAGCAGATACGCAGTATTTT.

This clone appeared a single time. This chain joins TRBV7-9 and TRBJ2-5, with D possibly being TRBD2 (5 bases). The better agreement between TRBJ2-7 and the DNA end casts doubt on the J call. This CDR3 has 12 amino acids. Germline V CDR1 and CDR2: SEHNR, FQNEAQ (reference sequence). The DNA of the CDR3 is TGTGCCAGCAGCCGAGAGGGTTACGAGCAGTACTTC. Protein: CASSREGYEQYF.

This clone was seen just once. J is TRBJ1-1 and V is TRBV4-1; no firm D call. Deletions cut 4 bases from V and 1 base from J, with 13 bases between. The germline CDR1 and CDR2 sequences are MGHRA and YSYEKL. The CDR3 runs to 15 residues. CDR3 residues: CASSPYYTANTEAFF. The CDR3 nucleotides read TGCGCCAGCAGCCCCTATTATACAGCGAACACTGAAGCTTTCTTT.

This clone was observed a single time. The chain employs TRBV19 and TRBJ1-1, with TRBD1 as a possible D gene (5 bases). The CDR3 runs 12 residues. Deletions cut 7 bases from V and 4 bases from J, with 10 bases between. Per germline, CDR1 LNHDA and CDR2 SQIVND (reference sequence). Here the CDR3 DNA reads TGTGCCAGTACCCCAGGGAGCACTGAAGCTTTCTTT. The encoded protein is CASTPGSTEAFF.

The V and J genes are TRBV7-2 and TRBJ1-4; 7 bases map to TRBD1. The CDR3 extends over 14 amino acids. Per germline, CDR1 SGHTA and CDR2 FQGNSA. Losses at the gene ends were 5 bases for V and 8 bases for J; bases not matched to a gene: 8. CDR3 DNA sequence: TGTGCCAGCAGCAAGGTGGCAGGGGGGGAAAAACTGTTTTTT. Amino acid sequence: CASSKVAGGEKLFF.